Listed below are T cell receptor beta chains from one sample, sequenced in a study of cytomegalovirus exposure and HLA in healthy donors. Here immunoSEQ multiplex PCR was the method, and the copy in TCRdb shows in-frame clones only, minus some. The data show about 100,000 clones, with 80% to 85% seen just once and 4.2% held by the top ten. The specimen sequenced was PBMCs. Receptors originate from a woman aged 70-85 years in good health and CMV-seropositive. CDR3s include the opening cysteine and the closing phenylalanine or tryptophan. Each record gives: J gene, clone size, V gene, CDR3 protein. A clone size is listed for some rows: how often the clone was seen (once, few, many), or a class if it is expanded.

TRBJ2-1,NA,TRBV19,CASRGDKSYNEQFF
TRBJ1-2,NA,TRBV6-1,CASSALMGPDGYTF
TRBJ2-2,NA,TRBV5-1,CASSRQSPGASGELFF
TRBJ2-5,NA,TRBV21-1,CASSGGRIETQYF
TRBJ2-2,NA,TRBV7-2,CASSLSTSGSAGELFF
TRBJ2-2,NA,TRBV6-4,CASSGTSGNTGELFF
TRBJ2-1,few,TRBV18,CASSLLFGQGSYNEQFF
TRBJ1-2,NA,TRBV7-2,CASSLARTNYGYTF
TRBJ2-3,NA,TRBV6-5,CASSYSNQGWTDTQYF
TRBJ1-2,NA,TRBV4-1,CASSQEDRGLEPYTF
TRBJ2-3,NA,TRBV19,CASSPDRPRDRVTDTQYF
TRBJ2-5,once,TRBV28,CASRVAGERRGTQYF
TRBJ1-1,few,TRBV28,CASSLVTPVDTEAFF
TRBJ2-6,NA,TRBV7-2,CASSSNQGTGANVLTF
TRBJ2-7,once,TRBV5-4,CASSSPGLAGDEQYF
TRBJ2-5,NA,TRBV5-6,CASSPPGRETQYF
TRBJ2-3,NA,TRBV11-3,CASSGGPDTQYF
TRBJ2-2,few,TRBV28,CASSKGTLNTGELFF
TRBJ2-3,NA,TRBV5-6,CASSSEQGDTQYF
TRBJ2-2,few,TRBV9,CASSLRTGVLSGELFF
TRBJ2-7,NA,TRBV5-1,CASSFSGEAYEQYF
TRBJ2-2,NA,TRBV7-2,CASSPPPRGAGELFF
TRBJ1-1,few,TRBV4-1,CASSQGVRGEAFF
TRBJ2-1,NA,TRBV2,CASALKWTSGYNEQFF
TRBJ2-5,NA,TRBV18,CASSPQRQGIETQYF
TRBJ2-3,NA,TRBV9,CASSPRAGVVTDTQYF
TRBJ1-1,NA,TRBV30,CAWSEEAQGTEAFF
TRBJ1-3,NA,TRBV28,CASSPRTRTASTGNTIYF
TRBJ1-1,NA,TRBV5-6,CASSRSRRGGGTEAFF
TRBJ2-7,NA,TRBV5-5,CASSLEGTSGNEQYF
TRBJ2-7,NA,TRBV7-2,CASSSTSGSSYEQYF
TRBJ2-7,few,TRBV7-2,CASSLVRESEQYF
TRBJ2-1,NA,TRBV10-1,CASTKESGGYNEQFF
TRBJ1-5,few,TRBV7-9,CASSLAGQRGNQPQHF
TRBJ1-1,many,TRBV18,CASSPTGNTEAFF
TRBJ1-2,few,TRBV6-4,CASSAGGDPGYGYTF
TRBJ2-2,NA,TRBV30,CAWGPNTGELFF
TRBJ2-2,few,TRBV9,CASSVARQGTGELFF
TRBJ2-1,once,TRBV6-5,CASTRGNEQFF
TRBJ1-6,NA,TRBV6-5,CASRPRGLNSPLHF
TRBJ2-1,NA,TRBV30,CAWTAGGTTYNEQFF
TRBJ1-1,NA,TRBV18,CASSPANMNTEAFF
TRBJ1-1,NA,TRBV30,CAWSPGVTEAFF
TRBJ2-4,NA,TRBV6-1,CASSSGQGALNIQYF
TRBJ1-1,NA,TRBV30,CAWKRQVNTEAFF
TRBJ2-7,few,TRBV5-4,CASSLSSGNYEQYF
TRBJ1-2,once,TRBV28,CASSSLGWVLGYTF
TRBJ1-1,NA,TRBV2,CASSEEKLAEAFF
TRBJ1-1,NA,TRBV29-1,CSVGYWDRVGNTEAFF
TRBJ2-5,NA,TRBV30,CAWRIAMIETQYF
TRBJ2-5,NA,TRBV19,CASSDRPRETQYF
TRBJ1-1,few,TRBV28,CAILGQGNTEAFF
TRBJ1-4,NA,TRBV7-8,CASSLSGQGVEKLFF
TRBJ2-5,NA,TRBV7-3,CASSPGAGPQETQYF